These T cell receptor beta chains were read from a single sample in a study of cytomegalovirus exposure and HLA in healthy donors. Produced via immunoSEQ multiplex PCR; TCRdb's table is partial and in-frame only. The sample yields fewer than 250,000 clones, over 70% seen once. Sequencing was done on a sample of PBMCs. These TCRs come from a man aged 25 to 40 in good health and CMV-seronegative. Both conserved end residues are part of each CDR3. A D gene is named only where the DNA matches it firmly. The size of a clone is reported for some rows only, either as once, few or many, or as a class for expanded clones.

DNA: TGTGCCAGTAGCGGACAGGGGGCCTCTGTTTACGAGCAGTACTTC
CDR3: CASSGQGASVYEQYF
J: TRBJ2-7
D: TRBD1
V: TRBV19
size: few

DNA: TGTGCCAGCAGCTTAGGCCCTGGTGCGGCTAGAGGAGAGACCCAGTACTTC
CDR3: CASSLGPGAARGETQYF
J: TRBJ2-5
D: .
V: TRBV13
size: once

DNA: TGTGCCAGCAGCCGAGGACAGGGCGAGACCCAGTACTTC
CDR3: CASSRGQGETQYF
J: TRBJ2-5
D: TRBD1
V: TRBV7-2
size: .

DNA: TGTGCCAGCAGGCCTACAGGGTCAGGTCAGCCCCAGCATTTT
CDR3: CASRPTGSGQPQHF
J: TRBJ1-5
D: .
V: TRBV28
size: .

DNA: TGTGCCAGCAGTTACAGGACAGGGGATCAGCCCCAGCATTTT
CDR3: CASSYRTGDQPQHF
J: TRBJ1-5
D: TRBD1
V: TRBV6-5
size: .

DNA: TGTGCCAGCAGCTCGTCGGACAGTTACGAGCAGTACTTC
CDR3: CASSSSDSYEQYF
J: TRBJ2-7
D: .
V: TRBV5-4
size: few

DNA: TGTGCCAGCAGTTGGAGCGGGGGCTGGGGGGAGCTGTTTTTT
CDR3: CASSWSGGWGELFF
J: TRBJ2-2
D: TRBD2
V: TRBV27
size: .

DNA: TGTGCCAGCAGCATACGGGACTTTGAACACGAGCAGTACTTC
CDR3: CASSIRDFEHEQYF
J: TRBJ2-7
D: .
V: TRBV7-9
size: .

DNA: TGTGCCAGTAGTATGACGGACAGCCCCGCTATTGAGCAGTTCTTC
CDR3: CASSMTDSPAIEQFF
J: TRBJ2-1
D: .
V: TRBV19
size: .

DNA: TGTGCCAGCAGTTCCAAACTCTTATCACCCCTCCACTTT
CDR3: CASSSKLLSPLHF
J: TRBJ1-6
D: .
V: TRBV28
size: .

DNA: TGTGCCAGCAGGGGACAGAACAATCAGCCCCAGCATTTT
CDR3: CASRGQNNQPQHF
J: TRBJ1-5
D: TRBD1
V: TRBV6-5
size: once

DNA: TGTGCCAGCAGACGGGCGGGGGGCCAGTCGGCCCAGCATTTT
CDR3: CASRRAGGQSAQHF
J: TRBJ1-5
D: .
V: TRBV5-6
size: .

DNA: TGTGCCAGCAGTTTGAAGGGGGCCGGGTATAGCAATCAGCCCCAGCATTTT
CDR3: CASSLKGAGYSNQPQHF
J: TRBJ1-5
D: TRBD1
V: TRBV27
size: once

DNA: TGTGCCAGCTCACCAAAGACAGGTAGCACAGATACGCAGTATTTT
CDR3: CASSPKTGSTDTQYF
J: TRBJ2-3
D: .
V: TRBV18
size: .

DNA: TGTGCCAGCAGTTTACCGACAGGGCGAGGCTACACCTTC
CDR3: CASSLPTGRGYTF
J: TRBJ1-2
D: TRBD1
V: TRBV28
size: .

DNA: TGTGCCACCAGCAGAGATCCCGGCAGGGCCTTCAAGCAGTACTTC
CDR3: CATSRDPGRAFKQYF
J: TRBJ2-5
D: .
V: TRBV15
size: .

DNA: TGTGCCAGCAGCTTGGGACTTCTTGCTCAGTTCTTC
CDR3: CASSLGLLAQFF
J: TRBJ2-1
D: .
V: TRBV5-6
size: .

DNA: TGCAGCGTTGATCTCCAGGGGGCCTCAGATACGCAGTATTTT
CDR3: CSVDLQGASDTQYF
J: TRBJ2-3
D: TRBD1
V: TRBV29-1
size: .

DNA: TGTGCCAGCAGTGAACATTTTGGGGGCCGCCAGCCCCAGCATTTT
CDR3: CASSEHFGGRQPQHF
J: TRBJ1-5
D: .
V: TRBV2
size: .

DNA: TGTGCCAGCACTCCCCCAGGCGGGAGGGCCAGTGAGCAGTTCTTC
CDR3: CASTPPGGRASEQFF
J: TRBJ2-1
D: TRBD2
V: TRBV6-5
size: .